This T cell receptor (beta chain) was obtained from a study of blood T cell repertoires in COVID-19. Trimming cost V 8 bases and J 6 bases, with 11 bases left between them. The CDR3 runs 11 residues. Germline-derived CDR1 and CDR2 are MNHEY and SMNVEV (reference sequence). Here immunoSEQ multiplex PCR was the method, and the copy in TCRdb shows in-frame clones only, minus some. The table shows 250,000 to 300,000 clones, with less than 90% occurring only once. Source material: peripheral blood. This receptor was identified in a man aged 60 to 69 who had recovered from COVID-19. J is TRBJ2-7 and V is TRBV27; tentatively, D is TRBD2 (5 bases). The CDR3 DNA follows: TGTGCCAGCCGGGGATTTGGCGAGCAGTACTTC. Residues: CASRGFGEQYF.